This T cell receptor (beta chain) was documented in a study of T cells in Graves' hyperthyroidism and ophthalmopathy. The sample holds many counts of this clonotype. Its antigen is undetermined. Authors of the study amplified TCR beta CDR3 regions from RNA transcripts. An initial round of RT-PCR targeting the TCR CDR3 relied on the HTBI primer set. TCRdb re-analysed the multiplex PCR reads in MiXCR, keeping a single row per CDR3 protein. The sample has 600,000 or so distinct CDR3 sequences, 14% seen once; the top ten hold approximately 6.4%. Findings and limits, study-wide: Peripheral blood also featured most of the thyroid clonotypes expanded above 0.001.

Clinical symptoms, serum thyroxine, TRAb, thyroid ultrasound and orbital computed tomography established diagnosis. The germline V and J ends were trimmed by 4 bases and 6 bases, with 18 bases remaining between them. The germline V gene encodes CDR1 SGHTA and CDR2 FQGTGA. The length of the CDR3 is 15 residues. Specimen: blood. The chain recombines TRBV7-3 with TRBJ1-1; D unresolved. The sequence was collected from a woman younger than 35 with Graves' ophthalmopathy. In DNA, the CDR3 is TGTGCCAGCAGCTCATCCGGCAGGTCTTGGTCTGAAGCTTTCTTT. Protein product: CASSSSGRSWSEAFF.